This TCR beta chain was sequenced in a study of cytomegalovirus exposure and HLA in healthy donors. The V and J ends lost 10 bases and 7 bases, in that order; junction bases with no gene match: 9. Per the germline V gene, CDR1 is MDHEN and CDR2 is SYDVKM. The CDR3 has 13 amino acids. Amplification used 60 Vbeta primers and 13 Jbeta primers. Libraries were prepared by immunoSEQ multiplex PCR; TCRdb keeps only in-frame clonotypes and omits some of them. The data show about 150,000 clones, with roughly 66% seen just once and approximately 1.6% held by the top ten. The chain employs TRBV28 and TRBJ2-1; 8 bases fit TRBD2. This clonotype originated in a woman aged 18 to 35 in good health and CMV-seronegative. The sequencing sample was made of PBMCs. CDR3: CATARRGVNEQFF. CDR3 in DNA: TGTGCCACCGCCCGGCGGGGGGTAAATGAGCAGTTCTTC.